Sequencing of this T cell receptor beta chain was carried out in a study of blood T cell repertoires in COVID-19. Sequencing was performed with immunoSEQ multiplex PCR; in TCRdb, only in-frame clones are kept and a portion is missing. The sample contains about 130,000 clones, approximately 87% of which appear only once. This CDR3 has 18 amino acids. Germline CDR1 is KGHSH and CDR2 is LQKENI. The V and J ends lost 5 bases and 2 bases, in that order; junction bases with no gene match: 5. This chain uses TRBV18 with TRBJ2-6, with 14 bases fitting TRBD2. The receptor's source is a human donor in a cohort sampled during active COVID-19. The sample consisted of peripheral blood. In DNA form, the CDR3 reads TGTGCCAGCTCATTGCAGGGACTAGCGGGAGCTGGGGCCAACGTCCTGACTTTC. Amino acids: CASSLQGLAGAGANVLTF.